This T cell receptor (beta chain) was profiled in a study of a mutant IDH1 vaccine in newly diagnosed glioma. The wider study: Sex distribution of treated patients was approximately 62% male and roughly 40% female; mean age was about 41 years. Earlier treatment was radiotherapy, temozolomide, or both, with most getting both.

With 4 bases removed from V and 4 bases from J, the gap between germline ends came to 5 bases. CDR1 is SGHDT, CDR2 YYEEEE, per germline. CDR3 size: 12 residues. Repertoires were generated with immunoSEQ multiplex PCR, while TCRdb's copy carries only in-frame clones and drops some. This table holds about 88,000 clones, roughly 87% found once. This sample's time point: baseline, week 1 (first vaccination visit). Treatment denoted: pre-vaccination baseline after standard-of-care therapy. New WHO grade 3 or 4 astrocytomas that were IDH1-mutant and ATRX-lost occurred in the donors. On this clone itself: The antigen remains unidentified.

The study's findings and limits: The occurrence of vaccine-induced immune responses was seen in 90% to 95% of patients.

The gene calls are TRBV5-6 and TRBJ2-2; no reliable D call. The sample in question was PBMCs, obtained from a glioma patient treated with radiotherapy, temozolomide or both. The clonotype originates from a middle-aged man with glioma. Some clones in this sample may be carry-over from other donors' samples. CDR3 bases: TGTGCCAGCAGCCTCGCCACCGGGGAGCTGTTTTTT. Its translation is CASSLATGELFF. The whole variable domain, filled in from reference TRBV5-6 and TRBJ2-2, reads DAGVTQSPTHLIKTRGQQVTLRCSPKSGHDTVSWYQQALGQGPQFIFQYYEEEERQRGNFPDRFSGHQFPNYSSELNVNALLLGDSALYLCASSLATGELFFGEGSRLTVL.